This TCR beta chain was obtained from a study of T cell changes during pregnancy in multiple sclerosis. Assay: immunoSEQ multiplex PCR; the TCRdb copy retains only in-frame clones and omits some. In the table there are roughly 85,000 clones, roughly nine tenths of which are singletons. The trim removed 4 bases at V and 7 bases at J, leaving 10 bases unmatched. The germline V gene encodes CDR1 GTSNPN and CDR2 SVGIG (reference sequence). The CDR3 covers 14 residues. The chain employs TRBV30 and TRBJ2-3; TRBD2 aligns across 8 bases. The sample in question was peripheral blood, obtained in the first trimester of pregnancy. This receptor was identified in a female donor with multiple sclerosis, enrolled in a pregnancy study. DNA for the CDR3: TGTGCCTGGACCCCCAGCGGGGGCGGGTATACGCAGTATTTT. It translates to CAWTPSGGGYTQYF.